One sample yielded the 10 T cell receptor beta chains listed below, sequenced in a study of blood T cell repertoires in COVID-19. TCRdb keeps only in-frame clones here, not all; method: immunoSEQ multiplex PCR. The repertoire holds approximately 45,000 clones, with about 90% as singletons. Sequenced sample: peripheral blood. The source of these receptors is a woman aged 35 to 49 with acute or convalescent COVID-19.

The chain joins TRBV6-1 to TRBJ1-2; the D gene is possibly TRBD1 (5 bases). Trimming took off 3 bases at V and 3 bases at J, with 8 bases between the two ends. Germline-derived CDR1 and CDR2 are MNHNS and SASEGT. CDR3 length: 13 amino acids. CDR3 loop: CASSERQHYGYTF. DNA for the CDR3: TGTGCCAGCAGTGAGAGACAGCACTATGGCTACACCTTC.

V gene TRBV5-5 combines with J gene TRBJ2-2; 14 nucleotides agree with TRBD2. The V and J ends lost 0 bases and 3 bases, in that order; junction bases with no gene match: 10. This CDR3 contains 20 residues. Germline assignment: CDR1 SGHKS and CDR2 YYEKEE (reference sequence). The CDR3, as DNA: TGTGCCAGCAGCTTGGGTTTGGGACTAGCGGGAGCGAGAGACACCGGGGAGCTGTTTTTT. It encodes CASSLGLGLAGARDTGELFF. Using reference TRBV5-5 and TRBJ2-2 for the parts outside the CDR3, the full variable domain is DAGVTQSPTHLIKTRGQQVTLRCSPISGHKSVSWYQQVLGQGPQFIFQYYEKEERGRGNFPDRFSARQFPNYSSELNVNALLLGDSALYLCASSLGLGLAGARDTGELFFGEGSRLTVL.

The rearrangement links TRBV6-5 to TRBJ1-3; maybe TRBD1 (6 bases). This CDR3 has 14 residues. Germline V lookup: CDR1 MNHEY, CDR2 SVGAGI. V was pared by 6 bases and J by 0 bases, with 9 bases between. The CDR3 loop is CASRLTGSGNTIYF. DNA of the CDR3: TGTGCCAGCAGGCTGACAGGCTCTGGAAACACCATATATTTT.

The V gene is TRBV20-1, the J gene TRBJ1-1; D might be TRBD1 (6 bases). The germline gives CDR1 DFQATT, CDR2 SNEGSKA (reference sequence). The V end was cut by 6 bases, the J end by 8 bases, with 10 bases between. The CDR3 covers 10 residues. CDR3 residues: CSAGGTEAFF. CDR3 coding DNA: TGCAGTGCCGGGGGGACAGAAGCTTTCTTT.

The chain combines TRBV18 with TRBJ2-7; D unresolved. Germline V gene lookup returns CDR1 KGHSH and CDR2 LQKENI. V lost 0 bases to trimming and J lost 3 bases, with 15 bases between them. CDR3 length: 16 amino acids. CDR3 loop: CASSPPTPIFSYEQYF. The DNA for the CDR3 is TGTGCCAGCTCACCACCTACCCCTATATTTAGCTACGAGCAGTACTTC.

CDR3 sequence: CASSPVWVSGSAAGELFF. The CDR3, as DNA: TGTGCCAGCTCACCAGTGTGGGTTAGCGGGAGTGCGGCCGGGGAGCTGTTTTTT. V gene TRBV18 combines with J gene TRBJ2-2; the match to TRBD2 covers 9 bases. Trimming at V came to 2 bases and at J to 6 bases, leaving 13 bases not matched to a gene. This CDR3 region has 18 residues. In germline, CDR1 is KGHSH, CDR2 LQKENI.

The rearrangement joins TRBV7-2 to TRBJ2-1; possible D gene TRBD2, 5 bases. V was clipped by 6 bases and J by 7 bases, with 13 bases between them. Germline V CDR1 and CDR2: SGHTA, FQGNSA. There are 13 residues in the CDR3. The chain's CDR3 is CASSHRTGNEQFF. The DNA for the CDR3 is TGTGCCAGCAGTCATAGGACTGGGAATGAGCAGTTCTTC.

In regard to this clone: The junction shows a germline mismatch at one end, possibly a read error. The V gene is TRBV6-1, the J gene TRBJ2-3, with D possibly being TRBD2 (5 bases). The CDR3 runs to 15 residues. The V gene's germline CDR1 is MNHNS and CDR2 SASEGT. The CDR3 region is CASREGGGFTDTQYF. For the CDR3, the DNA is TGTGCCAGCAGGGAAGGTGGAGGTTTCACAGATACGCAGTATTTT.

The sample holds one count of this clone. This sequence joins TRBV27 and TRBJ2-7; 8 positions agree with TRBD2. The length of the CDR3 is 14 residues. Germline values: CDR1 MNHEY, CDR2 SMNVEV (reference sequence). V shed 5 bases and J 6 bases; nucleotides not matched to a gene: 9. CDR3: CASSPSLAGGEQYF. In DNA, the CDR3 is TGTGCCAGCAGTCCCTCCTTGGCGGGAGGCGAGCAGTACTTC.

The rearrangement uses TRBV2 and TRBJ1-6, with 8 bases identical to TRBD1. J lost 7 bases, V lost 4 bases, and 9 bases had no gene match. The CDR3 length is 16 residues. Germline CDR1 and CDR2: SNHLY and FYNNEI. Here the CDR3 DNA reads TGTGCCAGCAGTGCGACCCAGGGGGCAAACAATTCACCCCTCCACTTT. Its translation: CASSATQGANNSPLHF. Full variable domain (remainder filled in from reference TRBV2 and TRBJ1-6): EPEVTQTPSHQVTQMGQEVILRCVPISNHLYFYWYRQILGQKVEFLVSFYNNEISEKSEIFDDQFSVERPDGSNFTLKIRSTKLEDSAMYFCASSATQGANNSPLHFGNGTRLTVT.